Below, 21 T cell receptor beta chains from the same sample are listed, as sequenced in a study of T cell responses to AZD1222 COVID-19 vaccine. Using immunoSEQ multiplex PCR, the repertoire was profiled, and TCRdb retains in-frame clones only, with some absent. In the table there are 69,000 or so clones, more than 70% of which are singletons. Sequencing was performed on peripheral blood, taken 28 days after the second dose of the MenACWY control vaccine. The receptors come from an adult who received the MenACWY meningococcal vaccine as a control.

This chain connects TRBV4-2 to TRBJ2-2; 11 nucleotides align to TRBD2. With V trimmed by 5 bases and J by 5 bases, 7 bases remained unmatched. The CDR3 has 16 residues. Germline V gene data show CDR1 as LGHNA and CDR2 as YNFKEQ. CDR3 protein: CASSLAGGSSTGELFF. The CDR3 DNA sequence: TGTGCCAGCAGCTTAGCGGGGGGGTCGAGTACCGGGGAGCTGTTTTTT.

The J gene is TRBJ1-2, the V gene TRBV6-5; D is ambiguous. V was clipped by 5 bases and J by 4 bases, with 14 bases between them. Germline V gives CDR1 MNHEY, CDR2 SVGAGI. CDR3 size: 14 residues. This CDR3 reads CASSRTDTSYGYTF. Written as DNA, the CDR3 is TGTGCCAGCAGTCGAACCGACACATCCTATGGCTACACCTTC.

The chain uses TRBV6-5 and TRBJ2-1; a possible D gene is TRBD2 (6 bases). Deletions cut 6 bases from V and 15 bases from J, with 15 bases between. The length of the CDR3 is 11 residues. The germline gives CDR1 MNHEY, CDR2 SVGAGI. CDR3 in DNA: TGTGCCAGCAGCCTGGGGGAGCGGGTGTTCTTC. Its protein is CASSLGERVFF.

The chain recombines TRBV6-5 with TRBJ1-2; the D gene is possibly TRBD1 (6 bases). This CDR3 spans 12 amino acids. The V end lost 6 bases, the J end lost 7 bases, and 12 bases lay between the germline ends. Germline values: CDR1 MNHEY, CDR2 SVGAGI. Written as DNA, the CDR3 is TGTGCCAGCAGCAAAGGGGGATCTGGCTACACCTTC. Translating gives CASSKGGSGYTF.

The chain couples TRBV6-1 to TRBJ1-2; no reliable D call. The CDR3 is 14 residues long. Germline V gives CDR1 MNHNS, CDR2 SASEGT. V was clipped by 1 base and J by 3 bases, with 9 bases between them. CDR3 bases: TGTGCCAGCAGTGAAGATACGTACTACTATGGCTACACCTTC. Protein sequence: CASSEDTYYYGYTF.

This chain joins TRBV5-1 and TRBJ2-5, with TRBD2 identical over 8 bases. The germline V gene has CDR1 SGHRS and CDR2 YFSETQ. Trimming cost V 0 bases and J 6 bases; bases outside gene matches: 7. This CDR3 is built from 15 residues. CDR3 bases: TGCGCCAGCAGCTTGGAGAGCGGGGGTAGGAAGACCCAGTACTTC. This translates into CASSLESGGRKTQYF.

J is TRBJ1-2 and V is TRBV30, with a possible D match to TRBD1 (5 bases). The CDR3 spans 13 residues. Germline lookup yields CDR1 GTSNPN and CDR2 SVGIG (reference sequence). The V end was cut by 4 bases, the J end by 8 bases, with 17 bases between. CDR3 sequence reads: CAWTIRGPGGYTF. The CDR3 nucleotides read TGTGCCTGGACAATTAGGGGTCCTGGGGGCTACACCTTC.

The rearrangement uses TRBV6-5 and TRBJ2-1; TRBD1 agrees at 9 bases. The CDR3 extends over 14 amino acids. V was pared by 5 bases and J by 6 bases, with 5 bases of the junction left unmatched. The germline gives CDR1 MNHEY, CDR2 SVGAGI. CDR3 sequence (DNA): TGTGCCAGCAGTACCGGACAGGGGACCAATGAGCAGTTCTTC. It yields the protein CASSTGQGTNEQFF.

This clone has just one count. The chain uses TRBV7-2 and TRBJ1-1, with D tentatively TRBD1 (6 bases). The V and J ends lost 5 bases and 1 base respectively, with 26 bases between them. Germline values: CDR1 SGHTA, CDR2 FQGNSA. The CDR3 loop spans 19 amino acids. The CDR3 region is CASSPQSGGLGSGNTEAFF. CDR3 nucleotides: TGTGCCAGCAGCCCCCAGTCGGGGGGGCTTGGGAGTGGGAACACTGAAGCTTTCTTT.

The V call is TRBV10-2, the J call TRBJ2-1; 9 bases are shared with TRBD2. V lost 6 bases and J lost 7; bases outside the gene matches: 4. The CDR3 sequence is 13 residues long. CDR1 WSHSY and CDR2 SAAADI come from the germline V gene. For the CDR3, the DNA is TGCGCCAGCAGAGGAAGCGGGAGGAATGAGCAGTTCTTC. It specifies CASRGSGRNEQFF.

The rearrangement uses TRBV2 and TRBJ1-6, with TRBD1 identical over 9 bases. V lost 4 bases, J lost 1 base, and 5 bases stayed unmatched. The CDR3 contains 17 residues. Germline-derived CDR1 and CDR2 are SNHLY and FYNNEI. CDR3 DNA sequence: TGTGCCAGCAGTGTGTACAGGGGGCCATCCTATAATTCACCCCTCCACTTT. Amino acid sequence: CASSVYRGPSYNSPLHF.

The chain employs TRBV7-3 and TRBJ2-2; D could derive from TRBD1 or TRBD2 (6 bases each). V lost 5 bases, J lost 0 bases, and 13 bases lay in between. The CDR3 runs 16 residues. Germline assignment: CDR1 SGHTA and CDR2 FQGTGA. This chain's CDR3 is CASSRGTPANTGELFF. DNA of the CDR3: TGTGCCAGCAGCCGCGGGACACCTGCGAACACCGGGGAGCTGTTTTTT.

The gene calls are TRBV5-1 and TRBJ2-7; D may be TRBD2 (6 bases). Germline V gives CDR1 SGHRS, CDR2 YFSETQ. Trimming shortened V by 3 bases and J by 5 bases, and 18 bases separated the two germline ends. This CDR3 region has 15 residues. Here the CDR3 DNA reads TGCGCCAGCAGCTCCGGACCGACTAGAGGCGACGAGCAGTACTTC. As protein: CASSSGPTRGDEQYF.

The V call is TRBV3-1 (or the pseudogene TRBV3-2), the J call TRBJ1-1; TRBD1 agrees at 9 bases. The CDR3 spans 14 residues. Germline V gene lookup returns CDR1 LGHDT and CDR2 YNNKEL (reference sequence). V lost 2 bases, J lost 10 bases, and 8 bases stayed unmatched. The CDR3 nucleotides read TGTGCCAGCAGCCAACATGACAGGGGGAAGATAGCTTTCTTT. This sequence encodes CASSQHDRGKIAFF.

V usage is TRBV6-5 and J usage is TRBJ2-7; D not resolved. CDR3 size: 11 residues. V was cut by 7 bases and J by 3 bases, with 7 bases left in between. The V gene's germline CDR1 is MNHEY and CDR2 SVGAGI. The CDR3 nucleotides read TGTGCCAGCACCCGGAACTACGAGCAGTACTTC. Translation gives CASTRNYEQYF.

This chain joins TRBV12-3 or TRBV12-4 and TRBJ1-2; no clear D. The CDR3 extends over 12 amino acids. The ends were cut back, 3 bases at V and 3 bases at J, with 5 bases in the middle. The CDR3 DNA is TGTGCCAGCAGTTTCGAAGACTATGGCTACACCTTC. Translating gives CASSFEDYGYTF.

The rearrangement uses TRBV7-9 and TRBJ2-6, with D perhaps TRBD1 (6 bases). Germline loops: CDR1 SEHNR, CDR2 FQNEAQ (reference sequence). Trimming stripped 5 bases from V and 1 base from J, with 18 bases between. The CDR3 has 18 residues. The CDR3 loop is CASSPHRVAVSGANVLTF. In DNA, the CDR3 is TGTGCCAGCAGCCCTCACAGGGTGGCGGTATCTGGGGCCAACGTCCTGACTTTC.

This clone was recorded a few times. The rearrangement links TRBV6-2 or TRBV6-3 to TRBJ1-6, with TRBD1 identical over 7 bases. Germline CDR1 MNHEY, CDR2 SVGEGT. V was pared by 4 bases and J by 4 bases, with 10 bases of the junction left unmatched. The CDR3 sequence is 17 residues long. The CDR3 protein is CASSSVGSTGYNSPLHF. The CDR3 DNA follows: TGTGCCAGCAGTTCCGTGGGGTCGACAGGGTATAATTCACCCCTCCACTTT.

This clone was picked up one time. The chain joins TRBV6-5 to TRBJ1-5, with a tentative D call TRBD1 (6 bases). V dropped 8 bases and J dropped 5 bases, with 13 bases sitting between them. This CDR3 is 13 amino acids long. The germline V gene has CDR1 MNHEY and CDR2 SVGAGI. The CDR3: CASGGRLDQPQHF. The CDR3 DNA is TGTGCCAGCGGGGGCCGGCTCGATCAGCCCCAGCATTTT.

The chain couples TRBV5-4 to TRBJ1-1; no reliable D call. The CDR3 totals 13 residues. Trimming took 4 bases from V and 1 from J, leaving 8 bases between them. The V gene's germline CDR1 is SGHNT and CDR2 YYREEE (reference sequence). The CDR3 here is CASSATRNTEAFF. CDR3 bases: TGTGCCAGCAGCGCTACTAGGAACACTGAAGCTTTCTTT. Full variable domain (missing parts from reference TRBV5-4 and TRBJ1-1): ETGVTQSPTHLIKTRGQQVTLRCSSQSGHNTVSWYQQALGQGPQFIFQYYREEENGRGNFPPRFSGLQFPNYSSELNVNALELDDSALYLCASSATRNTEAFFGQGTRLTVV.

This chain links TRBV7-2 with TRBJ1-6; D gene unclear. CDR1 SGHTA and CDR2 FQGNSA come from the germline V gene. Deletions cut 1 base from V and 5 bases from J, with 6 bases between. The CDR3 runs to 14 residues. The CDR3 loop reads CASSLDPNNSPLHF. CDR3 nucleotides: TGTGCCAGCAGCTTAGACCCCAATAATTCACCCCTCCACTTT.